Sequencing of this T cell receptor beta chain was carried out in a study of blood T cell repertoires in COVID-19. The length of the CDR3 is 14 residues. V trimming: 8 bases; J trimming: 1 base; junction bases outside the gene matches: 2. Germline V gives CDR1 ENHRY, CDR2 SYGVKD. Sequencing was performed with immunoSEQ multiplex PCR; in TCRdb, only in-frame clones are kept and a portion is missing. Altogether 95,000 to 150,000 clones are present, around four fifths being singletons, with the ten largest covering 5.9%. Material for sequencing was peripheral blood. This sequence originates from a man older than 75 with active or convalescent COVID-19. The V and J genes are TRBV10-3 and TRBJ2-7; TRBD2 matches 13 bases. The CDR3 is CAIGTSGVSYEQYF. CDR3 bases: TGTGCCATCGGGACTAGCGGGGTTTCCTACGAGCAGTACTTC.